This T cell receptor beta chain was profiled in a study of response to subunit inactivated influenza vaccine. This clonotype was found a few times. Germline CDR1 is SGHRS and CDR2 is YFSETQ. V lost 0 bases to trimming and J lost 1 base, with 7 bases between them. This CDR3 spans 14 amino acids. TCRdb called the RT-PCR reads again in MiXCR, with one record for every CDR3 protein. Of roughly 700,000 distinct CDR3 sequences listed, about 15% are singletons. The sequencing used PBMCs from blood, collected approximately 15 days before vaccination. This TCR was recovered from a man aged 50-59 years who received an inactivated influenza vaccine. The genes are TRBV5-1 and TRBJ1-2; D unclear. This CDR3 is CASSLEPFNYGYTF. The DNA for the CDR3 is TGCGCCAGCAGCTTGGAACCCTTTAACTATGGCTACACCTTC.